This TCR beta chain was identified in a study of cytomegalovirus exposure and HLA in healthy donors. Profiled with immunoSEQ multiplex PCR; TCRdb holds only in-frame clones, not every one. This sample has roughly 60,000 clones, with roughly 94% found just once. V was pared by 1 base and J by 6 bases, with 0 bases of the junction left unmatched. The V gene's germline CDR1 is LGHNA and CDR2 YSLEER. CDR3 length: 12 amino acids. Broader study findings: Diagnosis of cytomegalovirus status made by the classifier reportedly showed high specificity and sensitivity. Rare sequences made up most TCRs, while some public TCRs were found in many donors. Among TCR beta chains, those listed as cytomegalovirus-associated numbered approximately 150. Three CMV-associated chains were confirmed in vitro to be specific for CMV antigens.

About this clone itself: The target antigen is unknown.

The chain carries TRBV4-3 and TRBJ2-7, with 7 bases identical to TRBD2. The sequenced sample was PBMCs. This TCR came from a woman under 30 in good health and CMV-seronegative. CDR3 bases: TGCGCCAGCAGCCAAGCGGGGGGCGAGCAGTACTTC. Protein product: CASSQAGGEQYF.